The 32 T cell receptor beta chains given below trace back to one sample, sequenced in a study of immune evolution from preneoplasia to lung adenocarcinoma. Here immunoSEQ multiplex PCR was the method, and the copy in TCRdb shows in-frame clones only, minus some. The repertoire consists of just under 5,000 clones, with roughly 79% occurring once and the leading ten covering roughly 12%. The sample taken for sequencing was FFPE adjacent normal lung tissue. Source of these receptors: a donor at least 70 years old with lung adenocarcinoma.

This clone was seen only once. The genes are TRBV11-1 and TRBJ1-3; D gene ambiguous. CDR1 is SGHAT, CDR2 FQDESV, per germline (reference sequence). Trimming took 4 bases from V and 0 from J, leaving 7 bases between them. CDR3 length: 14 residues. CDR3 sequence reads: CASSSGLSGNTIYF. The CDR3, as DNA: TGTGCCAGCAGCTCTGGACTCTCTGGAAACACCATATATTTT.

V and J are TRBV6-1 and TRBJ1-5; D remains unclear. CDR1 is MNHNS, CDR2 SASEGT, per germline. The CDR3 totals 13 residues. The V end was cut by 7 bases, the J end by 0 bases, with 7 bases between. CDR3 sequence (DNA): TGTGCCAGCAATCAGTATAGCAATCAGCCCCAGCATTTT. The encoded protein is CASNQYSNQPQHF.

CDR3 coding DNA: TGTGCCTCATTAGTGCGGGGTCGAATGGGCTACACCTTC. Amino acid sequence: CASLVRGRMGYTF. V usage is TRBV30 and J usage is TRBJ1-2; D is ambiguous. The ends were cut back, 7 bases at V and 8 bases at J, with 20 bases in the middle. The CDR3 runs 13 residues. Per germline, CDR1 GTSNPN and CDR2 SVGIG (reference sequence).

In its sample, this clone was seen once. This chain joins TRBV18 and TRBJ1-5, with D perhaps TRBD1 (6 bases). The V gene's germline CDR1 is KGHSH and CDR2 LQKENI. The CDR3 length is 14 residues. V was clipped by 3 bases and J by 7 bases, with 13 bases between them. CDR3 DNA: TGTGCCAGCTCACCTGTGGGGCAGGGGCAGCCCCAGCATTTT. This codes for CASSPVGQGQPQHF.

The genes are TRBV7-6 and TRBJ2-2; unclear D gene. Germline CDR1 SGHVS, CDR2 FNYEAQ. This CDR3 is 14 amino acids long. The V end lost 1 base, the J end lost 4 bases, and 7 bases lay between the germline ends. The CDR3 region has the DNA TGTGCCAGCAGCTTAGACAGTGGCACCGGGGAGCTGTTTTTT. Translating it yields CASSLDSGTGELFF.

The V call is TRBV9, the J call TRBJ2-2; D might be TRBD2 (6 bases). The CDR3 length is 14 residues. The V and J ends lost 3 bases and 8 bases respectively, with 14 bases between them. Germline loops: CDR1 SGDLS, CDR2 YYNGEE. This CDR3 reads CASSAQLALGELFF. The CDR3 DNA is TGTGCCAGCAGCGCCCAGCTAGCGTTGGGGGAGCTGTTTTTT.

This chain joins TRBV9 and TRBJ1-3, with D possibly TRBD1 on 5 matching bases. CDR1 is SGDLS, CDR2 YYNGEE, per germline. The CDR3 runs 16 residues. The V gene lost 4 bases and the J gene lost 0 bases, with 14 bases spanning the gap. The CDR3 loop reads CASSPNSGASGNTIYF. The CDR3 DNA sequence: TGTGCCAGCAGCCCAAACTCCGGGGCCTCTGGAAACACCATATATTTT.

CDR3 sequence reads: CASSFGAGANEKLFF. CDR3 nucleotides: TGTGCCAGCAGCTTCGGGGCAGGGGCCAATGAAAAACTGTTTTTT. V and J are TRBV7-8 and TRBJ1-4, with TRBD1 as a possible D gene (6 bases). V lost 3 bases, J lost 5 bases, and 13 bases lay in between. The CDR3 consists of 15 residues. CDR1 and CDR2 from the germline V gene are SGHVS and FQNEAQ.

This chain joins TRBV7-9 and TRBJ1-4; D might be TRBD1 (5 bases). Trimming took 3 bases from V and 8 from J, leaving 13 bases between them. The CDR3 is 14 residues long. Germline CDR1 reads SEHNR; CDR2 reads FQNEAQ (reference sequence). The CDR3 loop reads CASSLGQGTEKLFF. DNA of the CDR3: TGTGCCAGCAGCTTGGGGCAAGGCACAGAAAAACTGTTTTTT.

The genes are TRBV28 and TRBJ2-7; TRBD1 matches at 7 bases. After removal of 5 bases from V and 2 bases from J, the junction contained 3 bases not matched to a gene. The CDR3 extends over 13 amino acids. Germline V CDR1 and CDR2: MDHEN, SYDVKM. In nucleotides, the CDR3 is TGTGCCAGCAGTGACAGGGACCCCTACGAGCAGTACTTC. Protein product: CASSDRDPYEQYF.

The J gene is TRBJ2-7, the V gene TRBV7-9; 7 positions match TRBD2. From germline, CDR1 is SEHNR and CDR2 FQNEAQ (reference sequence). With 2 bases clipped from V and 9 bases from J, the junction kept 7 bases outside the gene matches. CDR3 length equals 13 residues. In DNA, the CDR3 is TGTGCCAGCAGCTTAACTGGGAGGGCCGGGCAGTACTTC. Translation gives CASSLTGRAGQYF.

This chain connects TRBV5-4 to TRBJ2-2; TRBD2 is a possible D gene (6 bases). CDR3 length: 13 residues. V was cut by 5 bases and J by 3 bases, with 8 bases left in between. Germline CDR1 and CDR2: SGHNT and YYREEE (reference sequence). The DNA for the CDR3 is TGTGCCAGCAGTCGGGACTACACCGGGGAGCTGTTTTTT. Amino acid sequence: CASSRDYTGELFF.

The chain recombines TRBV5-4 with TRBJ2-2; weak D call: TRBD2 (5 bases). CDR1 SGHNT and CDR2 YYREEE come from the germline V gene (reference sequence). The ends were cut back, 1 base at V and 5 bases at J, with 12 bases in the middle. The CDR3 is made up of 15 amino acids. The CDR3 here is CASSLYGIGTGELFF. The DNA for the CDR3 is TGTGCCAGCAGCTTGTACGGGATAGGTACCGGGGAGCTGTTTTTT.

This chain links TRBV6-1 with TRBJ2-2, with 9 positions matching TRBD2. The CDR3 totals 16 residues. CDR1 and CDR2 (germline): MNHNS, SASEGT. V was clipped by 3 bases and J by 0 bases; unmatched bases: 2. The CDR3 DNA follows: TGTGCCAGCAGTGAGCGGGGGGGAGCGAACACCGGGGAGCTGTTTTTT. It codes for CASSERGGANTGELFF.

The CDR3 sequence is CASSLSVGSTEAFF. The CDR3 nucleotides are TGTGCCAGCAGCCTTTCGGTGGGGAGCACTGAAGCTTTCTTT. The chain has TRBV7-2 and TRBJ1-1; no clear D gene. Trimming took 5 bases from V and 4 from J, leaving 14 bases between them. CDR1 is SGHTA and CDR2 is FQGNSA in the germline V gene. The CDR3 loop spans 14 amino acids.

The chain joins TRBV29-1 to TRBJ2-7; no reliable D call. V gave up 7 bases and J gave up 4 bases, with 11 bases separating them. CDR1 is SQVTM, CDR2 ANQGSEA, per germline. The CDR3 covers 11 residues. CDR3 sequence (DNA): TGCAGCGCCCGAACGGGTTACGAGCAGTACTTC. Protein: CSARTGYEQYF.

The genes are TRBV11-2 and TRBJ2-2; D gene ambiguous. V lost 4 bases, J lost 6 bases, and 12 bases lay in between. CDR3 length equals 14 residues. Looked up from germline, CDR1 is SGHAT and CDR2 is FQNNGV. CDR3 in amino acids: CASSSQWAAGELFF. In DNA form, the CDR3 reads TGTGCCAGCAGCTCCCAATGGGCTGCCGGGGAGCTGTTTTTT.

Here the CDR3 reads CASSPGEGFSGANVLTF. CDR3 coding DNA: TGTGCCAGCTCACCAGGCGAAGGTTTCTCTGGGGCCAACGTCCTGACTTTC. This chain uses TRBV18 with TRBJ2-6; no firm D call. The V gene's germline CDR1 is KGHSH and CDR2 LQKENI. V lost 2 bases to trimming and J lost 0 bases, with 11 bases between them. The CDR3 extends over 17 amino acids.

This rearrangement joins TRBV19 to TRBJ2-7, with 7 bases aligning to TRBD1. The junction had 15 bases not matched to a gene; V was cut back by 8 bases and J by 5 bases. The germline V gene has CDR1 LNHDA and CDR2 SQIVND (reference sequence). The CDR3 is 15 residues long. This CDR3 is CASLRPGQKRNEQYF. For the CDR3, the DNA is TGTGCCAGTCTTAGGCCGGGACAGAAGAGGAACGAGCAGTACTTC. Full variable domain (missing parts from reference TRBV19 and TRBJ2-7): DGGITQSPKYLFRKEGQNVTLSCEQNLNHDAMYWYRQDPGQGLRLIYYSQIVNDFQKGDIAEGYSVSREKKESFPLTVTSAQKNPTAFYLCASLRPGQKRNEQYFGPGTRLTVT.

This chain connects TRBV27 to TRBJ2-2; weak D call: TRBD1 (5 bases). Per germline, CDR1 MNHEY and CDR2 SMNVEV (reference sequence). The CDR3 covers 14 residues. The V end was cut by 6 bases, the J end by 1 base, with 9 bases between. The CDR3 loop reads CASRPGQNTGELFF. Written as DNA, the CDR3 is TGTGCCAGCAGGCCTGGACAGAACACCGGGGAGCTGTTTTTT.

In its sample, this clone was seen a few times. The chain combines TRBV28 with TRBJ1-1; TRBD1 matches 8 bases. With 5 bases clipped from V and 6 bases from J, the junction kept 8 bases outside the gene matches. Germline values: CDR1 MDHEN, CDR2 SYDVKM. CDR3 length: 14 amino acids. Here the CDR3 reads CASSPRTGKSEAFF. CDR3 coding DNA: TGTGCCAGCAGTCCCAGGACAGGGAAGTCTGAAGCTTTCTTT.

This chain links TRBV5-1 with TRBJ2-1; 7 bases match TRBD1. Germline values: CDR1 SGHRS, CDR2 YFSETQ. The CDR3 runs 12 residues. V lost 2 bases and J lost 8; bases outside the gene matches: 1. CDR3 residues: CASSLTGDEQFF. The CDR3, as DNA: TGCGCCAGCAGCTTAACAGGGGATGAGCAGTTCTTC. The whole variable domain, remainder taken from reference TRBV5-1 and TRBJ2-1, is KAGVTQTPRYLIKTRGQQVTLSCSPISGHRSVSWYQQTPGQGLQFLFEYFSETQRNKGNFPGRFSGRQFSNSRSEMNVSTLELGDSALYLCASSLTGDEQFFGPGTRLTVL.

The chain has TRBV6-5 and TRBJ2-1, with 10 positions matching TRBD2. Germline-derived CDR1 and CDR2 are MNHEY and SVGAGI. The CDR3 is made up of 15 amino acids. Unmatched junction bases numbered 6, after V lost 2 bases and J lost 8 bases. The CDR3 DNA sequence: TGTGCCAGCAGTTACAGGGCTAGCGGGAGCTATGAGCAGTTCTTC. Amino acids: CASSYRASGSYEQFF.

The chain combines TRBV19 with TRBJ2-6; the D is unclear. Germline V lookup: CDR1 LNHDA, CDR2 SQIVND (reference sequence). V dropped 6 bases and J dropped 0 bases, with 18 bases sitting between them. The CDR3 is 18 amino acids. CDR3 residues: CASSLRAVLSSGANVLTF. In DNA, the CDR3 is TGTGCCAGTAGCCTCCGAGCCGTACTGAGCTCTGGGGCCAACGTCCTGACTTTC.

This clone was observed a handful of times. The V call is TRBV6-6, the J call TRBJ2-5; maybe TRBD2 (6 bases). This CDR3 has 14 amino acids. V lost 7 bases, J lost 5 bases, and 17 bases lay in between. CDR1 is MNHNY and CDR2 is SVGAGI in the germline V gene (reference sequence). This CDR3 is CASKKPGLAETQYF. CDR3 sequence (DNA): TGTGCCAGCAAGAAGCCGGGACTGGCGGAGACCCAGTACTTC.

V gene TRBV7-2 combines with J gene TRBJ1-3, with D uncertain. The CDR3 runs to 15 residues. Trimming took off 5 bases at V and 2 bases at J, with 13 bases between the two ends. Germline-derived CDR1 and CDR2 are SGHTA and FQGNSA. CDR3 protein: CASSPDPGTGNTIYF. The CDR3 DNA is TGTGCCAGCAGCCCCGACCCGGGTACTGGAAACACCATATATTTT.

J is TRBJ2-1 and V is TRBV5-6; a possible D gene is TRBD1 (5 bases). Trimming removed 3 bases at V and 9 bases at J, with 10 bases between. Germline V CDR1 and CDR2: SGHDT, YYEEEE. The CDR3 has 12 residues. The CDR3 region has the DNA TGTGCCAGCAGCTCCTTGGGGCCTGAGCAGTTCTTC. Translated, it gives CASSSLGPEQFF.

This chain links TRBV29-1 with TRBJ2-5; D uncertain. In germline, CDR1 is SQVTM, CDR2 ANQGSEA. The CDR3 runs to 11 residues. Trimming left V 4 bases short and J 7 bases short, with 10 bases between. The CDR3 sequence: CSVGGSGTQYF. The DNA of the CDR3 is TGCAGCGTTGGGGGTAGTGGGACCCAGTACTTC.

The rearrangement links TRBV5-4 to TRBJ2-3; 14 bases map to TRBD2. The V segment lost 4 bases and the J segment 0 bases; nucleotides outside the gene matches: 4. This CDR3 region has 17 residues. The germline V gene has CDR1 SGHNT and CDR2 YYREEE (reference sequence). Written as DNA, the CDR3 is TGTGCCAGCAGCCCGACTAGCGGGAGGGCTAGCACAGATACGCAGTATTTT. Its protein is CASSPTSGRASTDTQYF.

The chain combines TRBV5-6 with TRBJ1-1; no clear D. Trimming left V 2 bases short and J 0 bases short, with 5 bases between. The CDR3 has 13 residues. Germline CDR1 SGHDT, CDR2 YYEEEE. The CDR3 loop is CASSFWMNTEAFF. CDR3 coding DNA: TGTGCCAGCAGCTTCTGGATGAACACTGAAGCTTTCTTT.

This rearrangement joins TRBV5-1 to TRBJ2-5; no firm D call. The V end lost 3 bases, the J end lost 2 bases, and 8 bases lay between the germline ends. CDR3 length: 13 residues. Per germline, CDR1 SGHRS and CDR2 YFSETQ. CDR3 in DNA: TGCGCCAGCAGCTCCATACCTCAAGAGACCCAGTACTTC. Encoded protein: CASSSIPQETQYF.

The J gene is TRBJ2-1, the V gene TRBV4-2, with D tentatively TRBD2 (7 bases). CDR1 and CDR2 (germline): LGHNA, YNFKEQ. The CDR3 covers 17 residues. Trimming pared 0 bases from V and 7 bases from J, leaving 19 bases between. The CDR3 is CASSQDPLAEGGNEQFF. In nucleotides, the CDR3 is TGTGCCAGCAGCCAAGATCCCCTAGCGGAAGGGGGGAATGAGCAGTTCTTC.